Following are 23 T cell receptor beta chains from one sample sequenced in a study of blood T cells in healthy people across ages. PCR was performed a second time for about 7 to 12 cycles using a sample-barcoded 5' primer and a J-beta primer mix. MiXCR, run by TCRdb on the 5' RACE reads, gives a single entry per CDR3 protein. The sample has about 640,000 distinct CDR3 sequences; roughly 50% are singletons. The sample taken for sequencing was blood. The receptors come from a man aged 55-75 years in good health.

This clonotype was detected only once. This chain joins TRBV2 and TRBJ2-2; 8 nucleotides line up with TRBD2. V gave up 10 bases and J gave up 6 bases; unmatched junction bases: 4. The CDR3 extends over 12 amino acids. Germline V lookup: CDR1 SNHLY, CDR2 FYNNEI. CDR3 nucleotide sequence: TGTGCCATCTCGGGACTAGCCGGGGAGCTGTTTTTT. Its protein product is CAISGLAGELFF.

DNA of the CDR3: TGCAGTGCTAGAGTAGCTAGCGGAGGATTATACGAGCAGTACTTC. It encodes CSARVASGGLYEQYF. The chain carries TRBV20-1 and TRBJ2-7; TRBD2 aligns across 7 bases. The CDR3 is made up of 15 amino acids. With 1 base clipped from V and 4 bases from J, the junction kept 10 bases outside the gene matches. Germline assignment: CDR1 DFQATT and CDR2 SNEGSKA (reference sequence).

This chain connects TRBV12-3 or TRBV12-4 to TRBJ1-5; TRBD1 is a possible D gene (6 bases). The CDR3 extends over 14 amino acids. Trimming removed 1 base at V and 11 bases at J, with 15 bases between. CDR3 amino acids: CASSLGSGRGAQHF. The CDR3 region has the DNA TGTGCCAGCAGTTTAGGGTCCGGGAGGGGGGCCCAGCATTTT.

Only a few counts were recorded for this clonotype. CDR3 region: CASSRDAQVETQYF. The CDR3 DNA reads TGTGCCAGCAGCCGGGACGCTCAAGTGGAGACCCAGTACTTC. This rearrangement joins TRBV3-1 to TRBJ2-5; D is possibly TRBD1 or TRBD2 (5 bases each). Trimming took off 4 bases at V and 5 bases at J, with 14 bases between the two ends. CDR3 length: 14 residues. The germline CDR1 and CDR2 sequences are LGHDT and YNNKEL (reference sequence).

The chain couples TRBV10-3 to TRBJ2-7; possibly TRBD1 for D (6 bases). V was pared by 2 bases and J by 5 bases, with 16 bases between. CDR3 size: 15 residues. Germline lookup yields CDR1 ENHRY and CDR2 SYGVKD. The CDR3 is CAISEDRSGRDEQYF. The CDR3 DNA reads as TGTGCCATCAGTGAGGACAGGTCGGGAAGGGACGAGCAGTACTTC.

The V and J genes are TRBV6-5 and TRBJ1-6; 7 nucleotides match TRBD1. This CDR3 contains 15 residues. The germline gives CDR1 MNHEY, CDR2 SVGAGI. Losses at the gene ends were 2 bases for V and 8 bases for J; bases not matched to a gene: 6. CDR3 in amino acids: CASSYQNRGDSPLHF. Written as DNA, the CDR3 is TGTGCCAGCAGTTACCAAAACAGGGGTGATTCACCCCTCCACTTT.

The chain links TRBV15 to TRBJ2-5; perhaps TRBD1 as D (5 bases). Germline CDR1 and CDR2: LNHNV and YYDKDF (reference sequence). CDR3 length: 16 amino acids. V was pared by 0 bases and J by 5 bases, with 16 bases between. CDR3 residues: CATSRDPLRKGETQYF. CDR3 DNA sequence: TGTGCCACCAGCAGAGATCCCCTACGCAAGGGGGAGACCCAGTACTTC.

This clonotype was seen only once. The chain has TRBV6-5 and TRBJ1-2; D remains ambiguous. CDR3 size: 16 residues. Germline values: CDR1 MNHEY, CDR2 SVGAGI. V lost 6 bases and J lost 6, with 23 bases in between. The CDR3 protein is CASSHNWTPEMDGYTF. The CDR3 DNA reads TGTGCCAGCAGCCACAACTGGACGCCAGAGATGGATGGCTACACCTTC.

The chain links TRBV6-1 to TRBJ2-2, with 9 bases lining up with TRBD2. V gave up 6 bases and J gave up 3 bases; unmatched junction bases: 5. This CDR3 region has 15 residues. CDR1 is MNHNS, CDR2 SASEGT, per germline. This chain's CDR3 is CASRAGGGDTGELFF. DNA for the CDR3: TGTGCCAGCAGAGCCGGCGGGGGGGACACCGGGGAGCTGTTTTTT.

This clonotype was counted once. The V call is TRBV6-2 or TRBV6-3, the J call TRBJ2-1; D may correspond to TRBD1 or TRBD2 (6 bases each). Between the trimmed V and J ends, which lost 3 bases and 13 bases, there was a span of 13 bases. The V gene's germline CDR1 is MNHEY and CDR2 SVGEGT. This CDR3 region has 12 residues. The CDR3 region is CASSYAGEAQFF. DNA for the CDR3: TGTGCCAGCAGTTATGCAGGGGAGGCCCAGTTCTTC.

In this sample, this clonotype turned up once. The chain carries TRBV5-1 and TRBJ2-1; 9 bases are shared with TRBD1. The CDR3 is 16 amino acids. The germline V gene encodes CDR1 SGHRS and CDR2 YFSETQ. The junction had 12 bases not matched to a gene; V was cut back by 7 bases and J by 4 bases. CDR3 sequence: CASGSSRDRDYNEQFF. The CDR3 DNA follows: TGCGCCAGCGGCTCAAGCCGGGACAGGGATTACAATGAGCAGTTCTTC.

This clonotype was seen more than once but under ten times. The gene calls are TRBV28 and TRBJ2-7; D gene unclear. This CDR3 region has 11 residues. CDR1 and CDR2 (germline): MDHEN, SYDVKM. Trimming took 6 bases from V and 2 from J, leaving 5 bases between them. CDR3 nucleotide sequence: TGTGCCAGCAGCATCGCCTACGAGCAGTACTTC. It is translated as CASSIAYEQYF.

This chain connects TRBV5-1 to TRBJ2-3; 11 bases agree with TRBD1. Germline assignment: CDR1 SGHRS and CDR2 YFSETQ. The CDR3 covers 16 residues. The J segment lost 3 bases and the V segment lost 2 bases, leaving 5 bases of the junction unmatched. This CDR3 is CASSLRTGGSTDTQYF. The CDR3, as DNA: TGCGCCAGCAGCTTACGGACAGGGGGCTCGACAGATACGCAGTATTTT.

For the CDR3, the DNA is TGTGCCACCCAAGGACCCGGCAATCTTCTCCAGCATTTT. Its translation: CATQGPGNLLQHF. The gene calls are TRBV24-1 and TRBJ1-5; D gene uncertain. Germline V lookup: CDR1 KGHDR, CDR2 SFDVKD. Trimming took 9 bases from V and 12 from J, leaving 20 bases between them. The CDR3 loop spans 13 amino acids.

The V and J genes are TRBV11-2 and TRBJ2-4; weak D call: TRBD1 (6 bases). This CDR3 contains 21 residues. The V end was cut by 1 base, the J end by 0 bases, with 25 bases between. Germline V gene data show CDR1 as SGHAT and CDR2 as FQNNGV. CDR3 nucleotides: TGTGCCAGCAGCTTAGGGTTACTGGGAGCACAGGGTGAAATAGCCAAAAACATTCAGTACTTC. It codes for CASSLGLLGAQGEIAKNIQYF.

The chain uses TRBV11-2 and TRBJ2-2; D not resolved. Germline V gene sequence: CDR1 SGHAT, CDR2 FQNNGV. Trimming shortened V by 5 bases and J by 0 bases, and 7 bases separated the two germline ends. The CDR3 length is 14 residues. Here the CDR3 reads CASSPDPNTGELFF. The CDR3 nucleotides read TGTGCCAGCAGCCCAGACCCGAACACCGGGGAGCTGTTTTTT.

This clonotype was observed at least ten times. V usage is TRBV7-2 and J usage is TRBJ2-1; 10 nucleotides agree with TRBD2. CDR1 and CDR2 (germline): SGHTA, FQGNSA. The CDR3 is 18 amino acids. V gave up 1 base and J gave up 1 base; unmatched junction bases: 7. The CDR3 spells CASSLVPSGGLSYNEQFF. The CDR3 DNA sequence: TGTGCCAGCAGCTTAGTGCCTAGCGGGGGTCTGTCCTACAATGAGCAGTTCTTC.

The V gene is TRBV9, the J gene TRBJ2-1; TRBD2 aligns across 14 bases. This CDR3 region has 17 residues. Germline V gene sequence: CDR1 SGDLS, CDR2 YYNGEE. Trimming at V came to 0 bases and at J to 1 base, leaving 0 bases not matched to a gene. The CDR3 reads CASSVGTSGGSYNEQFF. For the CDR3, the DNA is TGTGCCAGCAGCGTAGGGACTAGCGGGGGGTCCTACAATGAGCAGTTCTTC.

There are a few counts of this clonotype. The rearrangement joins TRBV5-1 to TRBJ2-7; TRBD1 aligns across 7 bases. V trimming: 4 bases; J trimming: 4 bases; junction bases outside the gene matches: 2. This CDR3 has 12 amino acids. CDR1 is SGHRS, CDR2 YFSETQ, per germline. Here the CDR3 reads CASSRDRYEQYF. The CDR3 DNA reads TGCGCCAGCAGCCGGGACAGATACGAGCAGTACTTC.

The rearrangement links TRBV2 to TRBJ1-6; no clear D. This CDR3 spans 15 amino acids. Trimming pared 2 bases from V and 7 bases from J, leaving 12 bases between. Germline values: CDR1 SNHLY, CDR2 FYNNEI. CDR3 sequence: CASSERRTDNSPLHF. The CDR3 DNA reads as TGTGCCAGCAGTGAAAGGCGGACTGACAATTCACCCCTCCACTTT.

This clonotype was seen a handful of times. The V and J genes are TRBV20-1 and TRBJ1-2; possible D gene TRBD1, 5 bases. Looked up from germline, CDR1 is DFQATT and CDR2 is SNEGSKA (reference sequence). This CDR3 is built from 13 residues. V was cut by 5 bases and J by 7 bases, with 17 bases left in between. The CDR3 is CSASRQIWGGYTF. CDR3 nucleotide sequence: TGCAGTGCTTCAAGACAGATTTGGGGTGGCTACACCTTC.

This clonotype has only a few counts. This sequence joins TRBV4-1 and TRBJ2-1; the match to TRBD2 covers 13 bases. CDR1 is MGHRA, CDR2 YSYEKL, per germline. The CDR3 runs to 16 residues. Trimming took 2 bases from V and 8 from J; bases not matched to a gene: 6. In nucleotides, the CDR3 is TGCGCCAGCAGCCAACCCGGGACTAGCGGGGTCCATGAGCAGTTCTTC. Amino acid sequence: CASSQPGTSGVHEQFF.

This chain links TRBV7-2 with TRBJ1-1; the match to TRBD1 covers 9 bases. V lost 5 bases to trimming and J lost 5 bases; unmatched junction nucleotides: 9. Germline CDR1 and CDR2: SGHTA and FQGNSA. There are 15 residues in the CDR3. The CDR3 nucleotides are TGTGCCAGCAGCATAACGGGACAGGGAGGTACTGAAGCTTTCTTT. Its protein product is CASSITGQGGTEAFF. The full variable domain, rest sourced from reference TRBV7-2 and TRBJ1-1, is GAGVSQSPSNKVTEKGKDVELRCDPISGHTALYWYRQSLGQGLEFLIYFQGNSAPDKSGLPSDRFSAERTGGSVSTLTIQRTQQEDSAVYLCASSITGQGGTEAFFGQGTRLTVV.